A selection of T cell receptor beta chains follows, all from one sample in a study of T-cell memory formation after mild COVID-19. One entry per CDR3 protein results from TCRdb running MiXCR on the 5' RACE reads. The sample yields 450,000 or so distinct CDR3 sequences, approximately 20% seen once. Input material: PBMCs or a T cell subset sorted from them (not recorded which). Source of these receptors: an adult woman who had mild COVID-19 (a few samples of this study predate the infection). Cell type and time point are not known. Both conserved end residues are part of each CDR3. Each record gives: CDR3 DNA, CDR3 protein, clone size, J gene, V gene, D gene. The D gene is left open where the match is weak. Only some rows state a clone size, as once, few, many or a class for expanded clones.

cdr3_nt: TGTGCCAGCAGTTTATTTCTGAGCGGCAATCAGCCCCAGCATTTT; cdr3_aa: CASSLFLSGNQPQHF; clone_size: .; j_call: TRBJ1-5; v_call: TRBV28; d_call: .
cdr3_nt: TGTGCCAGTAGTATTACAGGGAATGAGCAGTTCTTC; cdr3_aa: CASSITGNEQFF; clone_size: few; j_call: TRBJ2-1; v_call: TRBV19; d_call: .
cdr3_nt: TGTGCCAGCAGCCCTGGAGGCTCTGGGGCCAACGTCCTGACTTTC; cdr3_aa: CASSPGGSGANVLTF; clone_size: many; j_call: TRBJ2-6; v_call: TRBV5-1; d_call: .
cdr3_nt: TGTGCCAGCAGTCCTCTAGGAGCCCCGGTGGGGGAGCTGTTTTTT; cdr3_aa: CASSPLGAPVGELFF; clone_size: .; j_call: TRBJ2-2; v_call: TRBV7-2; d_call: .
cdr3_nt: TGTGCCAGCAGCCACCACGGTACCTACGAGCAGTACTTC; cdr3_aa: CASSHHGTYEQYF; clone_size: many; j_call: TRBJ2-7; v_call: TRBV3-1; d_call: .
cdr3_nt: TGCGCCAGCAGCTTGGGGCAGATTTACTCCTACAATGAGCAGTTCTTC; cdr3_aa: CASSLGQIYSYNEQFF; clone_size: few; j_call: TRBJ2-1; v_call: TRBV5-1; d_call: .
cdr3_nt: TGCAGCGTTGAGTGGGCGAACACTGAAGCTTTCTTT; cdr3_aa: CSVEWANTEAFF; clone_size: .; j_call: TRBJ1-1; v_call: TRBV29-1; d_call: .
cdr3_nt: TGTGCCAGCAGCTCTCCAGGGGCAGATGTTATGAACACTGAAGCTTTCTTT; cdr3_aa: CASSSPGADVMNTEAFF; clone_size: .; j_call: TRBJ1-1; v_call: TRBV7-9; d_call: .
cdr3_nt: TGTGCCAGCACCCTGGCGGCTAGCGGGGTTCGAGATGAGCAGTTCTTC; cdr3_aa: CASTLAASGVRDEQFF; clone_size: .; j_call: TRBJ2-1; v_call: TRBV5-4; d_call: TRBD2
cdr3_nt: TGTGCCACCAGTGATGCGGGGAACACTGAAGCTTTCTTT; cdr3_aa: CATSDAGNTEAFF; clone_size: few; j_call: TRBJ1-1; v_call: TRBV24-1; d_call: .
cdr3_nt: TGTGCCAGCAGCCAAGAACAGGAAGCTGGCTACACCTTC; cdr3_aa: CASSQEQEAGYTF; clone_size: .; j_call: TRBJ1-2; v_call: TRBV4-2; d_call: .
cdr3_nt: TGTGCCAGCAGGGGCGGGGGAGGGAGCAATCAGCCCCAGCATTTT; cdr3_aa: CASRGGGGSNQPQHF; clone_size: few; j_call: TRBJ1-5; v_call: TRBV12-3/TRBV12-4; d_call: .
cdr3_nt: TGCGCCAGCAGTGAGTCGGGGGGCGCTGGCTATGGCTACACCTTC; cdr3_aa: CASSESGGAGYGYTF; clone_size: few; j_call: TRBJ1-2; v_call: TRBV10-2; d_call: .
cdr3_nt: TGTGCCAGCCGACCTCCGGGGGGGACTAGCGGGAGAGGGAGGGGTGAGCAGTTCTTC; cdr3_aa: CASRPPGGTSGRGRGEQFF; clone_size: .; j_call: TRBJ2-1; v_call: TRBV7-2; d_call: TRBD2
cdr3_nt: TGTGCCAGCAGTTCCCACGGAGACCCAGAGCCCTATGGCTACACCTTC; cdr3_aa: CASSSHGDPEPYGYTF; clone_size: .; j_call: TRBJ1-2; v_call: TRBV6-2/TRBV6-3; d_call: .
cdr3_nt: TGTGCCAGCTCACCAGGGGCGACAGACACTGAAGCTTTCTTT; cdr3_aa: CASSPGATDTEAFF; clone_size: .; j_call: TRBJ1-1; v_call: TRBV18; d_call: .
cdr3_nt: TGTGCCACCAGTGACAACTTCCCTGGACGGGAGAAGGGCTACACCTTC; cdr3_aa: CATSDNFPGREKGYTF; clone_size: .; j_call: TRBJ1-2; v_call: TRBV24-1; d_call: .
cdr3_nt: TGTGCCAGCGGAAGGGGGACAGGGTACTATGGCTACACCTTC; cdr3_aa: CASGRGTGYYGYTF; clone_size: .; j_call: TRBJ1-2; v_call: TRBV7-2; d_call: TRBD1
cdr3_nt: TGTGCCACCAGTGAGGCAGGAAAGTTTGCTGAAGCTTTCTTT; cdr3_aa: CATSEAGKFAEAFF; clone_size: .; j_call: TRBJ1-1; v_call: TRBV24-1; d_call: .
cdr3_nt: TGTGCCAGCAGTGCGGGACAGAATTACAATGAGCAGTTCTTC; cdr3_aa: CASSAGQNYNEQFF; clone_size: .; j_call: TRBJ2-1; v_call: TRBV6-2/TRBV6-3; d_call: .
cdr3_nt: TGTGCCACCCAGGACAGAAAAGGGAATGAGCAGTTCTTC; cdr3_aa: CATQDRKGNEQFF; clone_size: .; j_call: TRBJ2-1; v_call: TRBV24-1; d_call: .
cdr3_nt: TGTGCCAGCAGCTTGGCTCCGGGCGGCATCACCTACGAGCAGTACTTC; cdr3_aa: CASSLAPGGITYEQYF; clone_size: .; j_call: TRBJ2-7; v_call: TRBV5-6; d_call: .
cdr3_nt: TGCAGCGTTCGGGTCCGACAGGGGGCCTACGAGCAGTACTTC; cdr3_aa: CSVRVRQGAYEQYF; clone_size: .; j_call: TRBJ2-7; v_call: TRBV29-1; d_call: TRBD1
cdr3_nt: TGTGCCAGCAGTGATTGGGCCAGGGACGTGACCCAGTACTTC; cdr3_aa: CASSDWARDVTQYF; clone_size: .; j_call: TRBJ2-5; v_call: TRBV25-1; d_call: .
cdr3_nt: TGTGCCAGCAGCGAACAGGGGCAGCCCCAGCATTTT; cdr3_aa: CASSEQGQPQHF; clone_size: few; j_call: TRBJ1-5; v_call: TRBV6-5; d_call: TRBD1
cdr3_nt: TGTGCCAGCAGCTTGCTAGGCGGAGACTACGAGCAGTACTTC; cdr3_aa: CASSLLGGDYEQYF; clone_size: .; j_call: TRBJ2-7; v_call: TRBV11-2; d_call: .
cdr3_nt: TGTGCCAGCAGTGGACCGGGCGGGAGGGAAGAGACCCAGTACTTC; cdr3_aa: CASSGPGGREETQYF; clone_size: .; j_call: TRBJ2-5; v_call: TRBV12-3/TRBV12-4; d_call: TRBD2
cdr3_nt: TGTGCCAGCAGTTACTCAGATACGCAGTATTTT; cdr3_aa: CASSYSDTQYF; clone_size: many; j_call: TRBJ2-3; v_call: TRBV6-2/TRBV6-3; d_call: .
cdr3_nt: TGTGCCAGCCGGGGGGAAGCCAAAAACATTCAGTACTTC; cdr3_aa: CASRGEAKNIQYF; clone_size: .; j_call: TRBJ2-4; v_call: TRBV2; d_call: TRBD2
cdr3_nt: TGTGCCAGCAGTTACTCAGCAGGTTCGGGCAATCAGCCCCAGCATTTT; cdr3_aa: CASSYSAGSGNQPQHF; clone_size: .; j_call: TRBJ1-5; v_call: TRBV6-5; d_call: .
cdr3_nt: TGTGCCAGCAGCTTTAACTGGGGGGGGAGAAGAGGCTACACCTTC; cdr3_aa: CASSFNWGGRRGYTF; clone_size: .; j_call: TRBJ1-2; v_call: TRBV11-2; d_call: .
cdr3_nt: TGTGCCAGCATTCTACCCCCAGATACGCAGTATTTT; cdr3_aa: CASILPPDTQYF; clone_size: few; j_call: TRBJ2-3; v_call: TRBV2; d_call: .
cdr3_nt: TGTGCCAGCAGTGGTTCTGGGACAGACGATGAGGAAGTCACCGGGGAGCTGTTTTTT; cdr3_aa: CASSGSGTDDEEVTGELFF; clone_size: few; j_call: TRBJ2-2; v_call: TRBV2; d_call: TRBD1
cdr3_nt: TGCGCCAGCAGCCGCCTAGAAGCGGGGGCCTACCCTGGGAATACGCAGTATTTT; cdr3_aa: CASSRLEAGAYPGNTQYF; clone_size: .; j_call: TRBJ2-3; v_call: TRBV4-1; d_call: TRBD2
cdr3_nt: TGTGCCAGCAGTCACGGACAGCAAATCTATGGCTACACCTTC; cdr3_aa: CASSHGQQIYGYTF; clone_size: .; j_call: TRBJ1-2; v_call: TRBV12-3/TRBV12-4; d_call: .
cdr3_nt: TGTGCCAGCAGCCCGAGCGGGGCCAGCTCCTACGAGCAGTACTTC; cdr3_aa: CASSPSGASSYEQYF; clone_size: few; j_call: TRBJ2-7; v_call: TRBV7-3; d_call: TRBD2
cdr3_nt: TGTGCCAGCAGTTCAACCTTAGGGACTAGCGGGGAAAGAGATACGCAGTATTTT; cdr3_aa: CASSSTLGTSGERDTQYF; clone_size: .; j_call: TRBJ2-3; v_call: TRBV12-3/TRBV12-4; d_call: TRBD2
cdr3_nt: TGTGCCAGCAGCCCGCAGGGGGCGGTTAACACTGAAGCTTTCTTT; cdr3_aa: CASSPQGAVNTEAFF; clone_size: few; j_call: TRBJ1-1; v_call: TRBV7-3; d_call: TRBD1
cdr3_nt: TGTGCCATCAGTGAGTCGGCAGGGGCCCTGAGAACAGATACGCAGTATTTT; cdr3_aa: CAISESAGALRTDTQYF; clone_size: .; j_call: TRBJ2-3; v_call: TRBV10-3; d_call: .
cdr3_nt: TGTGCCTGGAGCTGGGAGACCTTCACTGAAGCTTTCTTT; cdr3_aa: CAWSWETFTEAFF; clone_size: .; j_call: TRBJ1-1; v_call: TRBV30; d_call: .
cdr3_nt: TGCAGTGCAAACCGGAAGAACCAGGGTGTCAGGGACACTGAAGCTTTCTTT; cdr3_aa: CSANRKNQGVRDTEAFF; clone_size: few; j_call: TRBJ1-1; v_call: TRBV20-1; d_call: .
cdr3_nt: TGTGCCAGCATTGCCGCGGACACTGAAGCTTTCTTT; cdr3_aa: CASIAADTEAFF; clone_size: few; j_call: TRBJ1-1; v_call: TRBV6-5; d_call: .
cdr3_nt: TGTGCCTGGACCATACGTTCCTACAATGAGCAGTTCTTC; cdr3_aa: CAWTIRSYNEQFF; clone_size: few; j_call: TRBJ2-1; v_call: TRBV30; d_call: .
cdr3_nt: TGTGCCAGCAGCCCCGGGACTTTC; cdr3_aa: CASSPGTF; clone_size: .; j_call: TRBJ2-6; v_call: TRBV7-8; d_call: .
cdr3_nt: TGTGCCAGTAGCATCCCCGGGACTTATTATCAGCCCCAGCATTTT; cdr3_aa: CASSIPGTYYQPQHF; clone_size: .; j_call: TRBJ1-5; v_call: TRBV19; d_call: .
cdr3_nt: TGTGCCATCAGTGACGGAGCCATCACCGGCGAGCAGTACTTC; cdr3_aa: CAISDGAITGEQYF; clone_size: few; j_call: TRBJ2-7; v_call: TRBV10-3; d_call: .
cdr3_nt: TGCAGCGTCCTCTCTCTTATGAGGGCGAACACTGAAGCTTTCTTT; cdr3_aa: CSVLSLMRANTEAFF; clone_size: few; j_call: TRBJ1-1; v_call: TRBV29-1; d_call: .
cdr3_nt: TGCAGCGTTGAGAAGGCCCAAAGGACCCAGTACTTC; cdr3_aa: CSVEKAQRTQYF; clone_size: few; j_call: TRBJ2-5; v_call: TRBV29-1; d_call: .
cdr3_nt: TGTGCCAGCAGCCCCCCGAGGAAGACCCAGTACTTC; cdr3_aa: CASSPPRKTQYF; clone_size: .; j_call: TRBJ2-5; v_call: TRBV12-3/TRBV12-4; d_call: .
cdr3_nt: TGTGCCAGCAGGCTGACAGGGAGGGATGAGCAGTTCTTC; cdr3_aa: CASRLTGRDEQFF; clone_size: .; j_call: TRBJ2-1; v_call: TRBV12-3/TRBV12-4; d_call: .
cdr3_nt: TGTGCCAGCAGCTTCGGACAGACGAGCTCCTACAATGAGCAGTTCTTC; cdr3_aa: CASSFGQTSSYNEQFF; clone_size: .; j_call: TRBJ2-1; v_call: TRBV7-6; d_call: .
cdr3_nt: TGTGCCAGCAGTTACGGCCCTATAGCGGGAGGGAGGGATACGCAGTATTTT; cdr3_aa: CASSYGPIAGGRDTQYF; clone_size: .; j_call: TRBJ2-3; v_call: TRBV6-5; d_call: TRBD2
cdr3_nt: TGCAGCGTCGCACCTAGCGGGCGCTTCGGGCATGAGCAGTTCTTC; cdr3_aa: CSVAPSGRFGHEQFF; clone_size: few; j_call: TRBJ2-1; v_call: TRBV29-1; d_call: TRBD2
cdr3_nt: TGTGCCAGCAGCGAACAGACAGGGCTGGGGGGAAACTATGGCTACACCTTC; cdr3_aa: CASSEQTGLGGNYGYTF; clone_size: .; j_call: TRBJ1-2; v_call: TRBV6-1; d_call: TRBD1
cdr3_nt: TGTGCCAGCAGTTTAGCAGGGGGACCCGGAAACACCATATATTTT; cdr3_aa: CASSLAGGPGNTIYF; clone_size: .; j_call: TRBJ1-3; v_call: TRBV12-3/TRBV12-4; d_call: .
cdr3_nt: TGCAGTGCTAGTCTCCATGAGCAGTTCTTC; cdr3_aa: CSASLHEQFF; clone_size: .; j_call: TRBJ2-1; v_call: TRBV20-1; d_call: .
cdr3_nt: TGTGCCAGCAGCCAGGGACAGGGGACTGGTGGCTACACCTTC; cdr3_aa: CASSQGQGTGGYTF; clone_size: few; j_call: TRBJ1-2; v_call: TRBV14; d_call: TRBD1